This T cell receptor beta chain was sequenced for a study of blood T cell repertoires in COVID-19. For the study at large: Acute-phase and convalescent COVID-19 samples originated in the United States, Italy and Spain. PBMCs, B-cell-depleted T cells, or T cells provided the cDNA or gDNA that made up the material.

Under the authors' procedure: Estimation of nucleated cell counts relied on the amplification of reference gene primers. The table came from immunoSEQ multiplex PCR; TCRdb's copy has only in-frame clones and leaves some out. V and J calls and clone size are those listed in that table; D and trimming were worked out from the DNA. The sample includes tens of thousands of clones, 80% to 90% of them seen just once. V lost 0 bases to trimming and J lost 5 bases; unmatched junction nucleotides: 7. CDR1 and CDR2 from the germline V gene are SGHTA and FQGTGA. This CDR3 has 16 amino acids. The rearrangement uses TRBV7-3 and TRBJ2-5; 9 positions match TRBD2. Sequenced: peripheral blood. The clonotype originates from a man in his forties or fifties with acute or convalescent COVID-19. CDR3 amino acids: CASSLTGAGGSETQYF. The DNA for the CDR3 is TGTGCCAGCAGCTTAACGGGGGCGGGAGGGAGCGAGACCCAGTACTTC.